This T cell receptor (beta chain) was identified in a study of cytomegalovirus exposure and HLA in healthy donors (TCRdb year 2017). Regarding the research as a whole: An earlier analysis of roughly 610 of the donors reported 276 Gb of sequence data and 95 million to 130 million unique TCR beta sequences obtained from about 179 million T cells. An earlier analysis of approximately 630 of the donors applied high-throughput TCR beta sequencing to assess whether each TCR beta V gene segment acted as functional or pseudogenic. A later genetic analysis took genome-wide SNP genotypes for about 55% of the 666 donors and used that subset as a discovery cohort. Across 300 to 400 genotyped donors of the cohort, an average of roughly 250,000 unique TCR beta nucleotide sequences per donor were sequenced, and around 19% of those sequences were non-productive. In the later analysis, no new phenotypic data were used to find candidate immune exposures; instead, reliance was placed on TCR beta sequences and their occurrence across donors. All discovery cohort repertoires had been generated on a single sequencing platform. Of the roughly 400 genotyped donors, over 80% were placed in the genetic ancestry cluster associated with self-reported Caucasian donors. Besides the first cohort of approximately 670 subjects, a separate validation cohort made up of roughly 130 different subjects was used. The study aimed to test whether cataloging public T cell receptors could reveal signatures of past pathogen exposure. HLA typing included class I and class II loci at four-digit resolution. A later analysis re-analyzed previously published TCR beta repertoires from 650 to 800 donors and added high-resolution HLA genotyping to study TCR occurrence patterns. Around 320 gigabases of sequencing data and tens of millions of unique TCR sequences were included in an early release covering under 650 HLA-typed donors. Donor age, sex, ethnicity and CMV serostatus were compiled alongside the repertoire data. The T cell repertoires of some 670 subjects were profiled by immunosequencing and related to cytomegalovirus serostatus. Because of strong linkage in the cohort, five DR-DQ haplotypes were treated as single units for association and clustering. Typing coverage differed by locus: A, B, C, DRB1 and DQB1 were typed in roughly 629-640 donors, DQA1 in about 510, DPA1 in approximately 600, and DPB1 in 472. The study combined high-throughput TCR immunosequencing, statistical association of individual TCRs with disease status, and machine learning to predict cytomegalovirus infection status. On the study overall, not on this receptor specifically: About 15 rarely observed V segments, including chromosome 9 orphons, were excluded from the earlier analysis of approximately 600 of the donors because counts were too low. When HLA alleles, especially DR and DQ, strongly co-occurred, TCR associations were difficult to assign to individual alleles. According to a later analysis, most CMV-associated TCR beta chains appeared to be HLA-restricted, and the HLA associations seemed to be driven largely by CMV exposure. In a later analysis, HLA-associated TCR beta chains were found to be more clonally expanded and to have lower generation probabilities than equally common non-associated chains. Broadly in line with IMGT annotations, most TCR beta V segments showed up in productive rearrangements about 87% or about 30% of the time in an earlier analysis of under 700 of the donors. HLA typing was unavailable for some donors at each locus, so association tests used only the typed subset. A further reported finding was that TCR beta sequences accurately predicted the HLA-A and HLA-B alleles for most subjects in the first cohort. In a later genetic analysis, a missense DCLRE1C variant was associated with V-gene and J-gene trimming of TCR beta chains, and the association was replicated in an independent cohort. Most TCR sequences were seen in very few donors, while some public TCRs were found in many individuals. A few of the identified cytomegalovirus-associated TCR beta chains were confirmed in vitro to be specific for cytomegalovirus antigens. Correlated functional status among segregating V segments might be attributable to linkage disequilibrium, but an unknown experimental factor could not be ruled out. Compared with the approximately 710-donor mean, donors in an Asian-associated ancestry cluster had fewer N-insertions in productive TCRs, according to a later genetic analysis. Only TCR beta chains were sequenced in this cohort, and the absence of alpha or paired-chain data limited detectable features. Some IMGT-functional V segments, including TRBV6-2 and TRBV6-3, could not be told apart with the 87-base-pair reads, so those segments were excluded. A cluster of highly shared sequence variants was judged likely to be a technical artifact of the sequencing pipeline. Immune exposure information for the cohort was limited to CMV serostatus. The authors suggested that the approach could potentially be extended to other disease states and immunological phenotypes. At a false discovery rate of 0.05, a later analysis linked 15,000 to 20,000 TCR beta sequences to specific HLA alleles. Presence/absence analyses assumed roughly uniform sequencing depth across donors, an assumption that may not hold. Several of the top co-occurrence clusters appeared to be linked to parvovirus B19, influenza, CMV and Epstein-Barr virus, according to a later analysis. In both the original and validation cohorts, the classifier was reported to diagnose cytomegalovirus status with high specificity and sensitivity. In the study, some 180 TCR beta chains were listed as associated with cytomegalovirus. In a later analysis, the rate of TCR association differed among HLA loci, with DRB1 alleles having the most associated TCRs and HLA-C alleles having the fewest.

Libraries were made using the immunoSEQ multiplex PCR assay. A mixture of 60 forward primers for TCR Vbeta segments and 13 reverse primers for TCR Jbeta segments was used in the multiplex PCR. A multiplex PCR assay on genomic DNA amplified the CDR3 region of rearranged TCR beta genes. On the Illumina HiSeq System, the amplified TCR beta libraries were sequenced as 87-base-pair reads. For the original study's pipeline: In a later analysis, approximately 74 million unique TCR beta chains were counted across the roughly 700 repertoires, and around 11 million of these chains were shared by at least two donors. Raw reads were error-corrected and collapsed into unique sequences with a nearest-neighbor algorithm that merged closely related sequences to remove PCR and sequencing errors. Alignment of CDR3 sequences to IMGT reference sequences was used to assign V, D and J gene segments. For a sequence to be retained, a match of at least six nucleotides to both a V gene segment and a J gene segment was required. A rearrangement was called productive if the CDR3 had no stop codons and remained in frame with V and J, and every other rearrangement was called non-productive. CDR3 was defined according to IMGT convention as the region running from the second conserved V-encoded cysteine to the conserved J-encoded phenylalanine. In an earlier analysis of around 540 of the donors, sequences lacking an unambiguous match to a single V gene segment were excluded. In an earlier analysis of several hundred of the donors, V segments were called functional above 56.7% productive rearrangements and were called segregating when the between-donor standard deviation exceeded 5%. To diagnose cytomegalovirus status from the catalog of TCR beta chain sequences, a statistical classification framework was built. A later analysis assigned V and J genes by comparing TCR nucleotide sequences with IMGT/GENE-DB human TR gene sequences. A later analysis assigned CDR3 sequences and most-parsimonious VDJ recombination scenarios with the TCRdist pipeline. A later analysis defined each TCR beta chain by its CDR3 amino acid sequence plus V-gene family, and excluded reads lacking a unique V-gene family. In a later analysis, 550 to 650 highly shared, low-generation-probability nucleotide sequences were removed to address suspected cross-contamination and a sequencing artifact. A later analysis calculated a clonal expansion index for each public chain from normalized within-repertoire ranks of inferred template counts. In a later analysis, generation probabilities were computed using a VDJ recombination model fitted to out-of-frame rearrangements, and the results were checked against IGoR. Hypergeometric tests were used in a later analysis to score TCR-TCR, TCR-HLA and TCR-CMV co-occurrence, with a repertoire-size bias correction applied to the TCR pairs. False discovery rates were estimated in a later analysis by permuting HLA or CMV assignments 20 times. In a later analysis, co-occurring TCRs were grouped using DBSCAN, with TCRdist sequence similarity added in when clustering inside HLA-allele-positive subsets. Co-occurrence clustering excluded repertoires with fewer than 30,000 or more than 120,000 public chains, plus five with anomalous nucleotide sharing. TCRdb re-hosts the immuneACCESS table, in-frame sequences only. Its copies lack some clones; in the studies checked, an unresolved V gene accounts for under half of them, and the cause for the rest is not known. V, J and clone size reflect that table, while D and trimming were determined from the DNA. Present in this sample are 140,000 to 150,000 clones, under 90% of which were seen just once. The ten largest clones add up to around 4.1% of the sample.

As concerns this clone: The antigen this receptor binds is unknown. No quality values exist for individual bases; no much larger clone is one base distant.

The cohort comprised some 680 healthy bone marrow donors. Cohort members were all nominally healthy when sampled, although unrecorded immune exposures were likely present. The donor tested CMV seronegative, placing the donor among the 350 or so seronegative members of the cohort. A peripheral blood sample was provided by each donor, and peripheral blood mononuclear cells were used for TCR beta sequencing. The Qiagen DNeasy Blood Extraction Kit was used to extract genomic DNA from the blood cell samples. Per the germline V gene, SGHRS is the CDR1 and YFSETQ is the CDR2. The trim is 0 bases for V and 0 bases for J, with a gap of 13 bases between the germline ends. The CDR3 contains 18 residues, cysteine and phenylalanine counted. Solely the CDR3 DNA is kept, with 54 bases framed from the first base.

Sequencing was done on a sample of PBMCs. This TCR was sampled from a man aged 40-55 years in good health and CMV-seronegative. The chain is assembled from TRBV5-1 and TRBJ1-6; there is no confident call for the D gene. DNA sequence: TGCGCCAGCAGCTTGGGCCCGATTCGGAGCTCCTATAATTCACCCCTCCACTTT. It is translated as CASSLGPIRSSYNSPLHF.